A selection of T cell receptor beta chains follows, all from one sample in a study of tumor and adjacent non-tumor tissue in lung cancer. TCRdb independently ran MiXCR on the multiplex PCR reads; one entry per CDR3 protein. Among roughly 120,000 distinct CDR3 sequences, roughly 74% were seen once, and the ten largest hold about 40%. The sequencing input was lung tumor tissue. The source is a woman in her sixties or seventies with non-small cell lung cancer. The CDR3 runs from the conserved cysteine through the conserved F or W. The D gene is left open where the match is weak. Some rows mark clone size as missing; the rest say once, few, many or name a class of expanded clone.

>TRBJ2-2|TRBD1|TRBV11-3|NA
CASGPRDSNTGDLFF
TGTGCAAGCGGCCCAAGGGACAGCAACACCGGGGACCTGTTTTTT
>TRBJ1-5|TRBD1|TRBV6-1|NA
CASKGTGPQSGQPQHF
TGTGCCAGCAAGGGGACAGGCCCACAATCCGGTCAGCCCCAGCATTTT
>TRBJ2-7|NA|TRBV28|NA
CASEEVNSYEQYF
TGTGCCAGCGAGGAGGTCAACTCCTACGAGCAGTACTTC
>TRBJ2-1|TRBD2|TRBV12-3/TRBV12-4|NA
CPSSFSGGRSNKQFF
TGTCCCAGCAGTTTCTCCGGCGGGAGGAGCAATAAGCAGTTCTTC
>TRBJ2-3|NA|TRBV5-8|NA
CVSSLSTYTQYF
TGTGTCAGCAGTCTTAGTACATATACGCAGTATTTC
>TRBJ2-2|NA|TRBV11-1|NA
CARSPQLGGESTGELFF
TGTGCCAGGAGCCCGCAACTAGGGGGAGAATCCACCGGGGAGCTGTTTTTT
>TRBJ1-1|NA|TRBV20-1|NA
CSASGEYVEAFF
TGCAGTGCTAGTGGAGAGTATGTAGAAGCTTTCTTT
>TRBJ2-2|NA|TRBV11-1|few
CASSPRLMGESTGELFF
TGTGCCAGCAGCCCGCGACTAATGGGAGAATCCACTGGGGAGCTGTTTTTT
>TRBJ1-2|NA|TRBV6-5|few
CASSRTAQGDGYTF
TGTGCCAGCAGCCGAACAGCCCAGGGAGATGGCTACACCTTC
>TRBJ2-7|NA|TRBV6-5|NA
CGSSYSRASEQYF
TGTGGCAGCAGTTACTCCCGGGCAAGCGAGCAGTACTTC
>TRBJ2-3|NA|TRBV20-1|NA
CIARARDSTDTRYF
TGCATTGCTAGGGCAAGGGACTCCACAGATACGCGATATTTT
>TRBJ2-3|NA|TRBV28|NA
CASSGEVTRYF
TGTGCCAGTTCTGGGGAAGTGACGCGGTATTTT
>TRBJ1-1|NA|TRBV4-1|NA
CDNSQGQTEAFF
TGCGACAACAGCCAAGGACAGACTGAAGCTTTCTTT
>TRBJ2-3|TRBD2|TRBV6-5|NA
CVSNVAGSSTDTQYF
TGTGTCAGCAATGTAGCGGGATCTAGCACAGATACACAGTATTTT
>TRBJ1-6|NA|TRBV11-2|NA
CGSSLLNSPHHF
TGTGGCAGCAGCTTACTGAATTCACCCCACCACTTT
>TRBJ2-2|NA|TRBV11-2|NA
CASSLVLVAHTGKLFF
TGTGCCAGCAGCTTAGTATTGGTGGCGCACACCGGGAAACTGTTTTTT
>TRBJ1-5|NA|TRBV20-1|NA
CCARDRRGGIQPQHF
TGCTGTGCTAGAGATCGGAGGGGTGGTATTCAGCCCCAGCATTTT
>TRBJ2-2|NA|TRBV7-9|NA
CASSFTQDRGELFF
TGTGCCAGCAGCTTCACCCAGGACCGTGGGGAGCTGTTTTTT
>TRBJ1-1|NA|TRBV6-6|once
CASSYGNRTEAFF
TGTGCCAGCAGTTACGGAAACAGAACTGAAGCTTTCTTT
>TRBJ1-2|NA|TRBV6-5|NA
CTSTSSPFRGCTF
TGTACCAGCACCTCCAGTCCTTTCCGTGGCTGCACCTTC
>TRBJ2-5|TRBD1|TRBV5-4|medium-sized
CASSLEGGRRKETQYF
TGTGCCAGCAGCTTGGAAGGGGGCCGGAGGAAAGAGACCCAGTACTTC
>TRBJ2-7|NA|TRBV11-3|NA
CASSLEWGSIEQYF
TGTGCCAGCAGCTTAGAATGGGGATCCATCGAGCAGTACTTC
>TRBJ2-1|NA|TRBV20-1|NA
CSAREGRGGAYNEPFF
TGCAGTGCTAGAGAGGGTCGAGGGGGGGCGTACAATGAGCCGTTCTTC
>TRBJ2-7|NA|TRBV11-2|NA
CAISPGTNRQYF
TGTGCCATCAGCCCGGGAACGAATAGGCAGTACTTC
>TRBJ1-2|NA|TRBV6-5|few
CASTYSFERYGYTF
TGTGCCAGCACTTACTCGTTCGAGCGCTATGGCTACACCTTC
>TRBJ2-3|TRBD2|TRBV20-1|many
CSARSPGTSGITDTQYF
TGCAGTGCTCGAAGCCCCGGGACTAGCGGGATCACAGATACGCAGTATTTT
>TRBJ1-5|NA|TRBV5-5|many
CASSLGTSSNQPQHF
TGTGCCAGCAGCCTTGGAACTTCGAGCAATCAGCCCCAGCATTTT
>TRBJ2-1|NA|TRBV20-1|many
CSAKGYGLNEQFF
TGCAGTGCTAAAGGTTACGGGTTGAATGAGCAGTTCTTC
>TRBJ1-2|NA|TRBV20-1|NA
CSVSEGNGYGYTF
TGCAGTGTTAGTGAGGGGAACGGTTATGGCTACACCTTC
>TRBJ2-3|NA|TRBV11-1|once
CASKRSQGDTQYF
TGTGCCAGTAAAAGGAGCCAAGGTGATACGCAATATTTT
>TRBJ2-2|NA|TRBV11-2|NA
CASNLGLAATGELFF
TGTGCCAGCAACTTAGGGCTAGCAGCTACCGGGGAGCTGTTTTTT
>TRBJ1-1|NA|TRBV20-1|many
CSAYSDRKLGAFF
TGCAGTGCTTACAGCGACAGAAAATTAGGAGCTTTCTTT
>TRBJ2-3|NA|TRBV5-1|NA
CACSPYSPRCWTDTQYF
TGCGCCTGCAGCCCTTATTCCCCCCGGTGCTGGACAGATACGCAGTATTTT
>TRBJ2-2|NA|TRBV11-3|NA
CASSMGQGNTGELFF
TGTGCCAGCAGCATGGGCCAGGGGAATACCGGGGAGCTGTTTTTT
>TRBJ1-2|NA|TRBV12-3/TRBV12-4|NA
CASSLGGYTF
TGTGCCAGCAGTTTGGGAGGCTACACCTTC
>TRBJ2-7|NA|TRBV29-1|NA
CSIAGSVTGTYEQYF
TGCAGCATTGCGGGTTCAGTTACGGGCACCTACGAGCAGTACTTC
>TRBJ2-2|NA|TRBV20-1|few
CSASLTLNTWELLF
TGCAGTGCTTCCCTGACGCTAAACACCTGGGAGCTGTTGTTT
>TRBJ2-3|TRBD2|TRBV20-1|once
CSIAGGNIDTQYF
TGTAGTATAGCGGGGGGAAACATAGATACGCAGTATTTT
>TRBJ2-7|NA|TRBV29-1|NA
CSVWEVSAFYKQYF
TGCAGCGTTTGGGAGGTAAGCGCTTTCTACAAGCAGTACTTC
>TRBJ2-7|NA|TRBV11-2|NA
CVSSLASEQCF
TGTGTCAGCAGCTTAGCCTCCGAGCAGTGCTTC
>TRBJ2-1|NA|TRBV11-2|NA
CAISKTGTAVSEQFF
TGTGCCATCAGCAAAACAGGGACGGCCGTGAGCGAGCAGTTCTTC